These 30 T cell receptor beta chains were all obtained from the same sample, sequenced in a study of immune evolution from preneoplasia to lung adenocarcinoma. Measured with immunoSEQ multiplex PCR; TCRdb has only the in-frame clones, and not every one. The data hold tens of thousands of clones, with 74% observed a single time. The material sequenced was FFPE invasive lung adenocarcinoma tissue. The receptors here all came from a person aged 60 to 70 with lung adenocarcinoma.

The gene calls are TRBV4-1 and TRBJ2-7; no clear D gene. Germline V gives CDR1 MGHRA, CDR2 YSYEKL. This CDR3 is built from 15 residues. V dropped 1 base and J dropped 0 bases, with 10 bases sitting between them. The CDR3 is CASSQAATRSYEQYF. The DNA for the CDR3 is TGCGCCAGCAGCCAAGCGGCGACGCGCTCCTACGAGCAGTACTTC.

The rearrangement joins TRBV6-5 to TRBJ2-2, with 8 bases aligning to TRBD1. Germline V gene data show CDR1 as MNHEY and CDR2 as SVGAGI. This CDR3 region has 15 residues. The junction had 6 bases not matched to a gene; V was cut back by 7 bases and J by 2 bases. The CDR3 coding sequence is TGTGCCAGCAAAAAGGGACAGGTTAACACCGGGGAGCTGTTTTTT. Protein product: CASKKGQVNTGELFF.

The rearrangement joins TRBV30 to TRBJ2-1, with D unresolved. This CDR3 has 15 amino acids. Trimming pared 0 bases from V and 10 bases from J, leaving 19 bases between. Germline loops: CDR1 GTSNPN, CDR2 SVGIG (reference sequence). In DNA, the CDR3 is TGTGCCTGGAGTGTTGGCTCCTCCACGGGTGCGGAGCAGTTCTTC. Its protein is CAWSVGSSTGAEQFF.

This chain joins TRBV5-1 and TRBJ1-2; D is uncertain. The CDR3 loop spans 15 amino acids. With 0 bases removed from V and 4 bases from J, the gap between germline ends came to 13 bases. Germline CDR1 SGHRS, CDR2 YFSETQ. The CDR3 bases are TGCGCCAGCAGCTTGGACGGCCGTACTCTCTATGGCTACACCTTC. Residues: CASSLDGRTLYGYTF.

This chain links TRBV4-2 with TRBJ2-2, with TRBD2 matching 9 bases. The CDR3 sequence is 15 residues long. V was clipped by 7 bases and J by 5 bases; unmatched bases: 8. CDR1 LGHNA and CDR2 YNFKEQ come from the germline V gene. CDR3 region: CASTPGLAGTGELFF. The CDR3 DNA reads as TGTGCCAGCACACCTGGGCTAGCGGGGACCGGGGAGCTGTTTTTT.

This chain links TRBV9 with TRBJ2-3; D possibly matches TRBD1 or TRBD2 (5 bases each). This CDR3 comprises 14 residues. V dropped 0 bases and J dropped 8 bases, with 13 bases sitting between them. In germline, CDR1 is SGDLS, CDR2 YYNGEE. In DNA form, the CDR3 reads TGTGCCAGCAGCGTAGTGGAGTGGGACGGTACGCAGTATTTT. It is translated as CASSVVEWDGTQYF.

For this clone: One end of the junction fails to match germline, which may point to a read error. The chain carries TRBV12-5 and TRBJ1-5; TRBD1 might be the D (6 bases). The germline gives CDR1 LGHNT, CDR2 FRNRAP. The CDR3 spans 12 residues. The CDR3 spells CASGLGGQPQHF. The DNA of the CDR3 is TGTGCTAGTGGCTTGGGGGGCCAGCCCCAGCATTTT. Complete variable domain (other parts from reference TRBV12-5 and TRBJ1-5): DARVTQTPRHKVTEMGQEVTMRCQPILGHNTVFWYRQTMMQGLELLAYFRNRAPLDDSGMPKDRFSAEMPDATLATLKIQPSEPRDSAVYFCASGLGGQPQHFGDGTRLSIL.

V and J are TRBV2 and TRBJ2-7, with D maybe TRBD2 (6 bases). Germline V CDR1 and CDR2: SNHLY, FYNNEI. V lost 6 bases and J lost 3, with 15 bases in between. The CDR3 totals 14 residues. The CDR3 nucleotides are TGTGCCAGCAGCGTTCAAGTGGGGGGCTACGAGCAGTACTTC. Translating gives CASSVQVGGYEQYF.

The rearrangement links TRBV9 to TRBJ2-1; weak D call: TRBD2 (6 bases). CDR3 size: 13 residues. Trimming stripped 4 bases from V and 9 bases from J, with 14 bases between. Germline CDR1 SGDLS, CDR2 YYNGEE. CDR3 sequence reads: CASSFKNGGEQFF. The CDR3 DNA is TGTGCCAGCAGCTTCAAGAACGGGGGTGAGCAGTTCTTC. Using reference TRBV9 and TRBJ2-1 for the parts outside the CDR3, the full variable domain is DSGVTQTPKHLITATGQRVTLRCSPRSGDLSVYWYQQSLDQGLQFLIQYYNGEERAKGNILERFSAQQFPDLHSELNLSSLELGDSALYFCASSFKNGGEQFFGPGTRLTVL.

V gene TRBV28 combines with J gene TRBJ1-3; possible D gene TRBD1, 5 bases. The germline V gene has CDR1 MDHEN and CDR2 SYDVKM. V lost 6 bases and J lost 1, with 19 bases in between. The CDR3 is made up of 17 amino acids. CDR3 DNA sequence: TGTGCCAGCAGCTCGGTGGGGGTGGAGATATCTGGAAACACCATATATTTT. Its protein is CASSSVGVEISGNTIYF.

V gene TRBV29-1 combines with J gene TRBJ2-5; 10 bases map to TRBD1. The CDR3 length is 14 residues. In germline, CDR1 is SQVTM, CDR2 ANQGSEA. V lost 7 bases, J lost 7 bases, and 12 bases stayed unmatched. In DNA form, the CDR3 reads TGCAGCGGAGGGGAGGGACAGGGGTTTAGGACCCAGTACTTC. Translating gives CSGGEGQGFRTQYF.

The J gene is TRBJ1-4, the V gene TRBV4-1, with D possibly being TRBD1 (5 bases). The CDR3 is 16 residues long. The V and J ends lost 1 base and 0 bases respectively, with 9 bases between them. CDR1 is MGHRA and CDR2 is YSYEKL in the germline V gene. The CDR3: CASSQGQPATNEKLFF. CDR3 nucleotide sequence: TGCGCCAGCAGCCAAGGACAGCCTGCAACTAATGAAAAACTGTTTTTT.

For this clone: An end of the junction differs from the germline gene, which may be a read error. This chain connects TRBV18 to TRBJ2-1; D is ambiguous. Germline CDR1 reads KGHSH; CDR2 reads LQKENI. The CDR3 runs 11 residues. Here the CDR3 DNA reads TGTGCCAGCTCACCCTATAATGAGCAGTTCTTC. This sequence encodes CASSPYNEQFF.

The chain combines TRBV15 with TRBJ2-5; no clear D gene. Looked up from germline, CDR1 is LNHNV and CDR2 is YYDKDF (reference sequence). This CDR3 has 11 residues. The V and J ends lost 1 base and 4 bases respectively, with 1 base between them. The CDR3 sequence: CATSRGETQYF. CDR3 sequence (DNA): TGTGCCACCAGCAGAGGAGAGACCCAGTACTTC.

V is TRBV5-1 and J is TRBJ2-1; 13 bases map to TRBD2. Germline CDR1 is SGHRS and CDR2 is YFSETQ. After removal of 3 bases from V and 7 bases from J, the junction contained 16 bases not matched to a gene. The CDR3 runs to 19 residues. Here the CDR3 reads CASSSRPPMGLAGINEQFF. The CDR3 nucleotides read TGCGCCAGCAGCTCCCGCCCACCTATGGGACTAGCGGGAATAAATGAGCAGTTCTTC. The entire variable domain, with the rest obtained from reference TRBV5-1 and TRBJ2-1, is as follows: KAGVTQTPRYLIKTRGQQVTLSCSPISGHRSVSWYQQTPGQGLQFLFEYFSETQRNKGNFPGRFSGRQFSNSRSEMNVSTLELGDSALYLCASSSRPPMGLAGINEQFFGPGTRLTVL.

The genes are TRBV28 and TRBJ2-7; D might be TRBD2 (6 bases). The CDR3 sequence is 17 residues long. V was shortened by 3 bases and J by 2 bases, with 20 bases between the two germline ends. Per the germline V gene, CDR1 is MDHEN and CDR2 is SYDVKM. The DNA of the CDR3 is TGTGCCAGCAGTTTCAGACCCGCCGGGACTCTAACCTACGAGCAGTACTTC. Translating it yields CASSFRPAGTLTYEQYF.

The chain uses TRBV19 and TRBJ2-7, with 11 bases identical to TRBD2. Germline V gene sequence: CDR1 LNHDA, CDR2 SQIVND (reference sequence). With 2 bases clipped from V and 6 bases from J, the junction kept 3 bases outside the gene matches. The CDR3 extends over 14 amino acids. The CDR3 DNA reads TGTGCCAGTAGTATACTAGCGGGAGGAAGCGAGCAGTACTTC. Translation: CASSILAGGSEQYF.

This clone was found a few times. The chain carries TRBV28 and TRBJ1-5, with D tentatively TRBD1 (5 bases). Germline V gene sequence: CDR1 MDHEN, CDR2 SYDVKM. The CDR3 has 15 residues. V was clipped by 3 bases and J by 0 bases, with 9 bases between them. The CDR3 nucleotides are TGTGCCAGCAGTTTTCAAGGGGCTAGCAATCAGCCCCAGCATTTT. Protein sequence: CASSFQGASNQPQHF.

The gene calls are TRBV29-1 and TRBJ2-7; no clear D gene. The ends were cut back, 7 bases at V and 2 bases at J, with 12 bases in the middle. Per germline, CDR1 SQVTM and CDR2 ANQGSEA. The CDR3 consists of 12 residues. CDR3 bases: TGCAGCGCTAAACACGGGCCCTACGAGCAGTACTTC. Its protein product is CSAKHGPYEQYF.

This clone was seen more than once but under ten times. J is TRBJ1-1 and V is TRBV7-9, with D unresolved. Trimming removed 3 bases at V and 7 bases at J, with 9 bases between. The CDR3 is 12 amino acids. The germline CDR1 and CDR2 sequences are SEHNR and FQNEAQ (reference sequence). In nucleotides, the CDR3 is TGTGCCAGCAGCTTGAAAGATCGTGAAGCTTTCTTT. The encoded protein is CASSLKDREAFF.

Comment on this clone: Compared with germline, one end of the junction differs, possibly owing to a read error. Other DNA sequences in the same sample also yield this CDR3. The chain is built from TRBV6-4 and TRBJ2-2, with 11 nucleotides matching TRBD2. Germline V gene lookup returns CDR1 MRHNA and CDR2 SNTAGT. The CDR3 contains 15 residues. CDR3: CASSPTSGNTGELFF. DNA of the CDR3: TGTGCCAGCAGTCCGACTAGCGGGAACACCGGAGAGCTGTTTTTT.

The CDR3 reads CASSLTRDTSQGGYTF. The CDR3 bases are TGTGCCAGCAGCCTTACCCGGGACACCTCCCAGGGTGGCTACACCTTC. The gene calls are TRBV7-9 and TRBJ1-2, with D possibly being TRBD1 (6 bases). The CDR3 sequence is 16 residues long. The V gene lost 5 bases and the J gene lost 7 bases, with 23 bases spanning the gap. Germline CDR1 is SEHNR and CDR2 is FQNEAQ (reference sequence).

This clone appeared a single time. This sample also contains other DNA sequences that code for the same CDR3. The gene calls are TRBV27 and TRBJ1-1; D is possibly TRBD1 (6 bases). The CDR3 loop spans 12 amino acids. V gave up 5 bases and J gave up 4 bases, with 8 bases separating them. Per germline, CDR1 MNHEY and CDR2 SMNVEV (reference sequence). The CDR3, as DNA: TGTGCCAGCAGTGAGGGGGGCACTGAAGCTTTCTTT. It translates to CASSEGGTEAFF.

This chain joins TRBV29-1 and TRBJ2-4; D may be TRBD1 (6 bases). The CDR3 consists of 13 residues. V shed 7 bases and J shed 5 bases, with 15 bases lying between them. The V gene's germline CDR1 is SQVTM and CDR2 ANQGSEA. The CDR3, as DNA: TGCAGCGCTTCCACAGGGAACCAAAACATTCAGTACTTC. Translation gives CSASTGNQNIQYF.

This sequence joins TRBV7-8 and TRBJ1-1; possibly TRBD1 for D (6 bases). CDR3 length equals 15 residues. V was trimmed by 5 bases and J by 5 bases, leaving 18 bases between them. The germline CDR1 and CDR2 sequences are SGHVS and FQNEAQ. Here the CDR3 DNA reads TGTGCCAGCAGCAAAGCGGGGGGGGCTGTTACTGAAGCTTTCTTT. Translated, it gives CASSKAGGAVTEAFF.

This clone was detected once. The V call is TRBV28, the J call TRBJ1-5; D ambiguous. Germline assignment: CDR1 MDHEN and CDR2 SYDVKM. Trimming took off 2 bases at V and 3 bases at J, with 2 bases between the two ends. This CDR3 is 12 amino acids long. CDR3 sequence (DNA): TGTGCCAGCAGTTTACTCAATCAGCCCCAGCATTTT. Translation: CASSLLNQPQHF.

This clone was counted a few times. V usage is TRBV2 and J usage is TRBJ2-5, with 8 positions matching TRBD1. CDR3 size: 16 residues. CDR1 SNHLY and CDR2 FYNNEI come from the germline V gene. V was clipped by 4 bases and J by 5 bases; unmatched bases: 12. The CDR3 sequence is CASSVGTGVLGETQYF. CDR3 sequence (DNA): TGTGCCAGCAGTGTCGGGACAGGAGTTTTAGGGGAGACCCAGTACTTC.

The V gene is TRBV18, the J gene TRBJ1-1; possible D gene TRBD1, 6 bases. Between the trimmed V and J ends, which lost 0 bases and 2 bases, there was a span of 16 bases. This CDR3 contains 17 residues. Germline V gene lookup returns CDR1 KGHSH and CDR2 LQKENI. CDR3 sequence reads: CASSPPNRVGGNTEAFF. In DNA, the CDR3 is TGTGCCAGCTCACCACCGAACAGGGTCGGCGGTAACACTGAAGCTTTCTTT.

The chain carries TRBV5-5 and TRBJ2-5; D not certain. Trimming stripped 1 base from V and 5 bases from J, with 6 bases between. The CDR3 loop spans 12 amino acids. CDR1 is SGHKS, CDR2 YYEKEE, per germline (reference sequence). As DNA, the CDR3 is TGTGCCAGCAGCTTGCGTGGGGAGACCCAGTACTTC. It encodes CASSLRGETQYF.

This rearrangement joins TRBV5-6 to TRBJ1-6; D call uncertain. The germline V and J ends were trimmed by 4 bases and 9 bases, with 14 bases remaining between them. The CDR3 spans 14 residues. Germline loops: CDR1 SGHDT, CDR2 YYEEEE. In nucleotides, the CDR3 is TGTGCCAGCAGCCCCAGAGGAAGCAGTTCACCCCTCCACTTT. Translating it yields CASSPRGSSSPLHF.